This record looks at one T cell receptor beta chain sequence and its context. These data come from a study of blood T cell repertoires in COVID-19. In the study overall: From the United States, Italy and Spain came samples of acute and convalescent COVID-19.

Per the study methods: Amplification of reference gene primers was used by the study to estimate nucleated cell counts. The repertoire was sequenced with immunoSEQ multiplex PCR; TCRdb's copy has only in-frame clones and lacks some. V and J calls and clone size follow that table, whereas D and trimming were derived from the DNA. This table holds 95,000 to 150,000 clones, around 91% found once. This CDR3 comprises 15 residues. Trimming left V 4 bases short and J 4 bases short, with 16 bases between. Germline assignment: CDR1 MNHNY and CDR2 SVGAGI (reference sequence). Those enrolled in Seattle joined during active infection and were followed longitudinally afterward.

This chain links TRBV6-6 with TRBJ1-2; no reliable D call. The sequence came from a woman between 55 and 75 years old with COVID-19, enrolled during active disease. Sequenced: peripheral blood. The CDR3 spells CASSSPEQSLYGYTF. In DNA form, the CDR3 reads TGTGCCAGCAGTTCCCCCGAACAGTCCCTCTATGGCTACACCTTC.